Below are 20 T cell receptor beta chains sequenced from a single sample in a study of OX40 agonist ivuxolimab in advanced cancers. Sequencing used immunoSEQ multiplex PCR; TCRdb keeps in-frame clones, though not all of them. This sample has about 46,000 clones, with roughly nine tenths found just once. The sequenced sample was CD4+ or CD8+ T cells sorted from blood, obtained in a trial of the OX40 agonist ivuxolimab. Receptors originate from an adult with an advanced solid tumor such as melanoma, head and neck, liver or kidney cancer.

This clone showed up just once. The chain has TRBV15 and TRBJ1-5; 7 bases are shared with TRBD1. Germline V gene sequence: CDR1 LNHNV, CDR2 YYDKDF (reference sequence). Trimming removed 5 bases from V and 4 bases from J; junction bases left unmatched: 8. The CDR3 spans 15 residues. The CDR3 DNA is TGTGCCACCAGCGGAGGGACAGCTCCAAATCAGCCCCAGCATTTT. Encoded protein: CATSGGTAPNQPQHF.

This clone is a singleton in its sample. J is TRBJ2-4 and V is TRBV11-2, with D perhaps matching TRBD2 (5 bases). Trimming removed 4 bases at V and 0 bases at J, with 10 bases between. The CDR3 has 15 amino acids. Looked up from germline, CDR1 is SGHAT and CDR2 is FQNNGV. The CDR3 DNA follows: TGTGCCAGCAGCTCCCCCCGGGGAGCCAAAAACATTCAGTACTTC. It encodes CASSSPRGAKNIQYF.

V usage is TRBV27 and J usage is TRBJ2-7, with D possibly matching TRBD1 (5 bases). This CDR3 has 12 residues. CDR1 and CDR2 (germline): MNHEY, SMNVEV (reference sequence). Trimming pared 2 bases from V and 6 bases from J, leaving 8 bases between. CDR3 bases: TGTGCCAGCAGTTTAGGGGCTGGCGAGCAGTACTTC. It specifies CASSLGAGEQYF.

The genes are TRBV29-1 and TRBJ1-1; D perhaps matches TRBD1 (5 bases). V gave up 3 bases and J gave up 6 bases, with 14 bases separating them. CDR1 is SQVTM, CDR2 ANQGSEA, per germline. The CDR3 is 13 amino acids. The CDR3 DNA reads TGCAGCGTTGACTCTTCCAGGGAGTCTGAAGCTTTCTTT. This sequence encodes CSVDSSRESEAFF.

The rearrangement links TRBV7-2 to TRBJ2-3, with 9 positions matching TRBD2. Germline assignment: CDR1 SGHTA and CDR2 FQGNSA. CDR3 length: 15 residues. J lost 6 bases, V lost 1 base, and 5 bases had no gene match. This CDR3 reads CASSLVSGGFDTQYF. CDR3 in DNA: TGTGCCAGCAGCTTAGTTAGCGGGGGTTTCGATACGCAGTATTTT.

The chain combines TRBV7-3 with TRBJ2-3, with D possibly being TRBD1 (5 bases). The CDR3 is 14 amino acids. Germline CDR1 and CDR2: SGHTA and FQGTGA. Trimming pared 5 bases from V and 2 bases from J, leaving 11 bases between. The CDR3 sequence is CASSPNRNTDTQYF. The DNA for the CDR3 is TGTGCCAGCAGCCCTAACAGGAACACAGATACGCAGTATTTT. The full variable domain, in which reference TRBV7-3 and TRBJ2-3 provide the parts outside the CDR3, is GAGVSQTPSNKVTEKGKYVELRCDPISGHTALYWYRQSLGQGPEFLIYFQGTGAADDSGLPNDRFFAVRPEGSVSTLKIQRTERGDSAVYLCASSPNRNTDTQYFGPGTRLTVL.

This chain connects TRBV30 to TRBJ1-5; weak D call: TRBD1 (5 bases). CDR3 length: 13 amino acids. V lost 0 bases, J lost 7 bases, and 10 bases lay in between. Germline CDR1 GTSNPN, CDR2 SVGIG (reference sequence). The CDR3 sequence: CAWSVGGGQPQHF. CDR3 nucleotide sequence: TGTGCCTGGAGTGTTGGGGGGGGACAGCCCCAGCATTTT.

This chain joins TRBV7-3 and TRBJ2-5, with D possibly matching TRBD2 (5 bases). Trimming removed 3 bases at V and 1 base at J, with 12 bases between. In germline, CDR1 is SGHTA, CDR2 FQGTGA. CDR3 length: 15 residues. The CDR3 reads CASSFLPGSQETQYF. The DNA for the CDR3 is TGTGCCAGCAGCTTCCTTCCGGGGAGCCAAGAGACCCAGTACTTC. Variable domain in full (rest from reference TRBV7-3 and TRBJ2-5): GAGVSQTPSNKVTEKGKYVELRCDPISGHTALYWYRQSLGQGPEFLIYFQGTGAADDSGLPNDRFFAVRPEGSVSTLKIQRTERGDSAVYLCASSFLPGSQETQYFGPGTRLLVL.

The genes are TRBV5-1 and TRBJ2-3, with D unresolved. Germline CDR1 is SGHRS and CDR2 is YFSETQ. The CDR3 runs 13 residues. V was clipped by 0 bases and J by 4 bases, with 6 bases between them. Here the CDR3 reads CASSLADPDTQYF. CDR3 nucleotide sequence: TGCGCCAGCAGCTTGGCCGATCCAGATACGCAGTATTTT.

The chain joins TRBV28 to TRBJ2-7; 12 nucleotides align to TRBD2. V gave up 4 bases and J gave up 7 bases; unmatched junction bases: 14. The CDR3 is 17 residues long. From germline, CDR1 is MDHEN and CDR2 SYDVKM. The DNA for the CDR3 is TGTGCCAGCAGTTCCTGGGGGGAAGGACTAGCGGGGTTAGAGCAGTACTTC. This sequence encodes CASSSWGEGLAGLEQYF.

The rearrangement uses TRBV10-2 and TRBJ2-5; D might be TRBD1 or TRBD2, each matching 5 bases. V lost 7 bases to trimming and J lost 1 base, with 13 bases between them. In germline, CDR1 is WSHSY, CDR2 SAAADI. CDR3 length: 14 amino acids. CDR3 sequence: CASTPRGGQETQYF. The CDR3 nucleotides are TGCGCCAGCACTCCCCGGGGCGGCCAAGAGACCCAGTACTTC.

Only one count was recorded for this clone. The V gene is TRBV7-9, the J gene TRBJ1-2, with D possibly being TRBD1 (5 bases). Trimming stripped 1 base from V and 3 bases from J, with 12 bases between. The CDR3 spans 15 residues. The V gene's germline CDR1 is SEHNR and CDR2 FQNEAQ (reference sequence). This CDR3 reads CASSLGLQGDYGYTF. In DNA form, the CDR3 reads TGTGCCAGCAGCTTAGGCCTTCAGGGCGACTATGGCTACACCTTC.

The J gene is TRBJ2-1, the V gene TRBV28, with D perhaps matching TRBD1 (5 bases). The germline gives CDR1 MDHEN, CDR2 SYDVKM. This CDR3 region has 15 residues. Trimming removed 6 bases at V and 3 bases at J, with 15 bases between. The CDR3, as DNA: TGTGCCAGCAGCTTAAGGGGCCCCCTCTACAATGAGCAGTTCTTC. Amino acids: CASSLRGPLYNEQFF.

The gene calls are TRBV7-2 and TRBJ2-5; 7 nucleotides align to TRBD2. Germline CDR1 and CDR2: SGHTA and FQGNSA. J gave up 5 bases and V 3 bases, and 6 bases lay outside the gene matches. The CDR3 is made up of 14 amino acids. This CDR3 is CASSLGGLVETQYF. The CDR3 nucleotides read TGTGCCAGCAGCTTGGGGGGGTTGGTGGAGACCCAGTACTTC.

A remark on this clone: Sequence at one end of the junction differs from germline and may be a read error. This sample also contains other DNA sequences that code for the same CDR3. The chain has TRBV30 and TRBJ2-2, with D perhaps matching TRBD1 or TRBD2 (5 bases each). The CDR3 extends over 14 amino acids. Germline loops: CDR1 GTSNPN, CDR2 SVGIG (reference sequence). As DNA, the CDR3 is TGTGCCTGGAGGGGGAGACAGTACACTGGGGAGCTGTTTTTT. As protein: CAWRGRQYTGELFF.

This chain connects TRBV7-6 to TRBJ1-2; unclear D gene. The CDR3 runs 11 residues. From germline, CDR1 is SGHVS and CDR2 FNYEAQ. V lost 3 bases to trimming and J lost 5 bases, with 4 bases between them. In DNA form, the CDR3 reads TGTGCCAGCAGCTTTGGATATGGCTACACCTTC. Translating gives CASSFGYGYTF.

This chain connects TRBV2 to TRBJ2-1; maybe TRBD2 (5 bases). V lost 0 bases, J lost 2 bases, and 17 bases lay in between. Germline V gene data show CDR1 as SNHLY and CDR2 as FYNNEI. The length of the CDR3 is 18 residues. Here the CDR3 DNA reads TGTGCCAGCAGTGAAGCCCTAGGAGGTAGCGACACCTACAATGAGCAGTTCTTC. Its translation: CASSEALGGSDTYNEQFF.

This clone was counted a few times. V usage is TRBV7-2 and J usage is TRBJ2-3; perhaps TRBD2 as D (6 bases). V lost 2 bases and J 0 bases, leaving 18 bases between the germline ends. Germline V gene lookup returns CDR1 SGHTA and CDR2 FQGNSA. The CDR3 runs to 18 residues. The CDR3 sequence: CASSLRPSSAPSTDTQYF. The CDR3, as DNA: TGTGCCAGCAGCTTAAGGCCCTCTAGCGCCCCTAGCACAGATACGCAGTATTTT.

For this clone: The germline gene is not matched at one end of the junction; a read error may be the cause. The chain uses TRBV10-3 and TRBJ2-1; TRBD1 aligns across 8 bases. The CDR3 extends over 11 amino acids. Germline V gene sequence: CDR1 ENHRY, CDR2 SYGVKD. Here the CDR3 reads CAISSGQGSVF. In DNA, the CDR3 is TGTGCCATCAGTTCCGGACAGGGCTCGGTCTTC.

The chain employs TRBV5-1 and TRBJ2-6; tentative D call: TRBD1 (5 bases). Germline V gene lookup returns CDR1 SGHRS and CDR2 YFSETQ. CDR3 length: 16 amino acids. V lost 0 bases, J lost 1 base, and 8 bases lay in between. Here the CDR3 reads CASSLVSGSGANVLTF. The DNA of the CDR3 is TGCGCCAGCAGCTTGGTTTCAGGGTCTGGGGCCAACGTCCTGACTTTC.